Following are 15 T cell receptor beta chains from one sample sequenced in a study of blood T cell repertoires in COVID-19. The method was immunoSEQ multiplex PCR; TCRdb's version includes in-frame clones alone and lacks a portion of them. The data show 30,000 to 35,000 clones, 87% seen once. Input material: peripheral blood. These receptors originate from an elderly man with active COVID-19.

The V gene is TRBV19, the J gene TRBJ1-5, with D maybe TRBD1 (6 bases). Germline V gene lookup returns CDR1 LNHDA and CDR2 SQIVND (reference sequence). This CDR3 has 16 amino acids. The germline V and J ends were trimmed by 5 bases and 2 bases, with 16 bases remaining between them. The CDR3 coding sequence is TGTGCCAGTAGTTGGGGAGGGGGAGTTGGCAATCAGCCCCAGCATTTT. Its protein product is CASSWGGGVGNQPQHF.

The chain uses TRBV3-1 (or the pseudogene TRBV3-2) and TRBJ2-5; D not resolved. This CDR3 is 11 amino acids long. Between the trimmed V and J ends, which lost 4 bases and 5 bases, there was a span of 5 bases. The V gene's germline CDR1 is LGHDT and CDR2 YNNKEL (reference sequence). CDR3: CASSLLETQYF. The CDR3 nucleotides read TGTGCCAGCAGCCTCTTGGAGACCCAGTACTTC.

V is TRBV5-6 and J is TRBJ2-2, with TRBD2 as a possible D gene (5 bases). Germline V lookup: CDR1 SGHDT, CDR2 YYEEEE. With 3 bases removed from V and 7 bases from J, the gap between germline ends came to 7 bases. This CDR3 has 12 residues. CDR3 sequence: CASSSRDGELFF. The CDR3, as DNA: TGTGCCAGCAGCTCACGGGACGGGGAGCTGTTTTTT.

J is TRBJ2-7 and V is TRBV28, with 8 bases identical to TRBD1. Trimming at V came to 7 bases and at J to 2 bases, leaving 7 bases not matched to a gene. CDR1 and CDR2 from the germline V gene are MDHEN and SYDVKM. This CDR3 has 14 residues. In nucleotides, the CDR3 is TGTGCCAGCATCCGGACAGGGCGTCCCTACGAGCAGTACTTC. Encoded protein: CASIRTGRPYEQYF.

The chain links TRBV6-6 to TRBJ2-5; D is perhaps TRBD2 (6 bases). Trimming left V 6 bases short and J 4 bases short, with 15 bases between. Germline-derived CDR1 and CDR2 are MNHNY and SVGAGI (reference sequence). The CDR3 has 14 amino acids. CDR3 nucleotides: TGTGCCAGCAGGGAGGGCGGGGAAAGAGAGACCCAGTACTTC. Residues: CASREGGERETQYF.

This rearrangement joins TRBV18 to TRBJ2-7, with TRBD1 identical over 10 bases. J was trimmed by 3 bases and V by 4 bases; bases with no gene match: 6. This CDR3 has 15 amino acids. Looked up from germline, CDR1 is KGHSH and CDR2 is LQKENI. CDR3: CASSLGQGEIYEQYF. The CDR3 DNA follows: TGTGCCAGCTCACTCGGACAGGGGGAGATCTACGAGCAGTACTTC.

This sequence joins TRBV28 and TRBJ1-1; 9 bases map to TRBD1. The CDR3 runs 15 residues. J gave up 3 bases and V 5 bases, and 7 bases lay outside the gene matches. Germline CDR1 MDHEN, CDR2 SYDVKM. CDR3 DNA sequence: TGTGCCAGCAGTCCCTGGGGACAGGGTTACACTGAAGCTTTCTTT. Encoded protein: CASSPWGQGYTEAFF.

The table lists this clone with a few counts. This chain uses TRBV7-9 with TRBJ2-7, with 7 bases identical to TRBD1. V gave up 6 bases and J gave up 2 bases; unmatched junction bases: 10. Per the germline V gene, CDR1 is SEHNR and CDR2 is FQNEAQ (reference sequence). The CDR3 is 15 residues long. CDR3 protein: CASRPRTGRTYEQYF. The DNA for the CDR3 is TGTGCCAGCAGACCCAGGACAGGTCGAACCTACGAGCAGTACTTC. Filled out from reference TRBV7-9 and TRBJ2-7, the complete variable domain reads DTGVSQNPRHKITKRGQNVTFRCDPISEHNRLYWYRQTLGQGPEFLTYFQNEAQLEKSRLLSDRFSAERPKGSFSTLEIQRTEQGDSAMYLCASRPRTGRTYEQYFGPGTRLTVT.

On this clone: The same CDR3 arises from other DNA sequences in this sample as well. The V gene is TRBV6-2 or TRBV6-3, the J gene TRBJ2-7; D gene ambiguous. CDR3 length equals 11 residues. The germline CDR1 and CDR2 sequences are MNHEY and SVGEGT. Trimming pared 6 bases from V and 3 bases from J, leaving 6 bases between. CDR3 coding DNA: TGTGCCAGCAGCCCCTTCTACGAGCAGTACTTC. Encoded protein: CASSPFYEQYF.

This rearrangement joins TRBV30 to TRBJ2-7; D gene unclear. This CDR3 region has 13 residues. Germline V gene data show CDR1 as GTSNPN and CDR2 as SVGIG (reference sequence). V lost 3 bases and J lost 3, with 12 bases in between. Here the CDR3 DNA reads TGTGCCTGGAGCCCCACTAACGGCTACGAGCAGTACTTC. Translating it yields CAWSPTNGYEQYF.

The chain combines TRBV19 with TRBJ2-7; perhaps TRBD2 as D (5 bases). V was shortened by 4 bases and J by 2 bases, with 18 bases between the two germline ends. Germline CDR1 is LNHDA and CDR2 is SQIVND (reference sequence). This CDR3 region has 16 residues. CDR3 region: CASSSNSRLLTYEQYF. Written as DNA, the CDR3 is TGTGCCAGTAGTAGTAACAGCCGACTACTGACCTACGAGCAGTACTTC.

This sequence joins TRBV6-5 and TRBJ2-7; D is unclear. CDR1 is MNHEY, CDR2 SVGAGI, per germline. Trimming took off 7 bases at V and 0 bases at J, with 7 bases between the two ends. The CDR3 consists of 12 residues. The CDR3 here is CASKHLSYEQYF. DNA of the CDR3: TGTGCCAGCAAACACCTCTCCTACGAGCAGTACTTC.

The chain combines TRBV3-1 (or the pseudogene TRBV3-2) with TRBJ2-3, with TRBD2 as a possible D gene (5 bases). From germline, CDR1 is LGHDT and CDR2 YNNKEL (reference sequence). Trimming stripped 1 base from V and 3 bases from J, with 8 bases between. CDR3 length equals 14 residues. The CDR3 reads CASSQVTRTDTQYF. In nucleotides, the CDR3 is TGTGCCAGCAGCCAAGTAACTAGAACAGATACGCAGTATTTT.

This sequence joins TRBV5-6 and TRBJ1-1; D not resolved. Germline values: CDR1 SGHDT, CDR2 YYEEEE. The CDR3 spans 15 residues. V shed 0 bases and J shed 7 bases, with 16 bases lying between them. Here the CDR3 reads CASSLEPEEGSEAFF. CDR3 bases: TGTGCCAGCAGCTTGGAACCTGAGGAGGGAAGTGAAGCTTTCTTT.

J is TRBJ2-3 and V is TRBV10-1; 7 positions match TRBD2. This CDR3 is built from 13 residues. Germline assignment: CDR1 WNHNN and CDR2 SYGVQD (reference sequence). With 6 bases clipped from V and 1 base from J, the junction kept 1 base outside the gene matches. The DNA of the CDR3 is TGCGCCAGCAGCCTAGCGGGCACAGATACGCAGTATTTT. Its protein is CASSLAGTDTQYF.